This passage covers 11 T cell receptor beta chains from one sample sequenced in a study of spatial heterogeneity in lung cancer. Described time point: sample taken at primary tumor resection. TCRdb itself ran the 5' RACE reads through MiXCR, one entry per CDR3 protein. The table shows roughly 39,000 distinct CDR3 sequences, with 6.5% to 9.5% occurring only once. Sample: PBMCs, taken at surgery. The origin of the receptors is a male donor with early-stage non-small cell lung cancer.

This sequence joins TRBV6-2 or TRBV6-3 and TRBJ1-1; TRBD1 aligns across 7 bases. This CDR3 spans 13 amino acids. Germline V gene lookup returns CDR1 MNHEY and CDR2 SVGEGT. Germline trimming cut 7 bases from V and 3 bases from J; bases unmatched to any gene: 5. CDR3 bases: TGTGCCAGCACCTACAGGGGACACACTGAAGCTTTCTTT. It yields the protein CASTYRGHTEAFF.

For the CDR3, the DNA is TGTGCCAGCAGCCAAGAAAGGCGGGGAGATGAAGCTTTCTTT. This encodes CASSQERRGDEAFF. This chain links TRBV14 with TRBJ1-1; no reliable D call. The CDR3 runs to 14 residues. Trimming cost V 0 bases and J 7 bases, with 12 bases left between them. Looked up from germline, CDR1 is SGHDN and CDR2 is FVKESK.

This clonotype appeared many times. This sequence joins TRBV7-3 and TRBJ2-2; D remains unclear. The CDR3 consists of 14 residues. Trimming stripped 5 bases from V and 9 bases from J, with 16 bases between. Germline V gene lookup returns CDR1 SGHTA and CDR2 FQGTGA. CDR3: CASSHTGPPWELFF. CDR3 coding DNA: TGTGCCAGCAGCCATACCGGGCCGCCCTGGGAGCTGTTTTTT.

This clonotype was seen at least ten times. The chain joins TRBV2 to TRBJ2-6, with D perhaps given as TRBD1 or TRBD2 (5 bases each). Per the germline V gene, CDR1 is SNHLY and CDR2 is FYNNEI. The CDR3 has 15 amino acids. The V end was cut by 5 bases, the J end by 4 bases, with 12 bases between. Here the CDR3 reads CASSPGSSGANVLTF. In DNA form, the CDR3 reads TGTGCCAGCAGTCCAGGGAGTTCCGGGGCCAACGTCCTGACTTTC. The full variable domain, in which reference TRBV2 and TRBJ2-6 provide the parts outside the CDR3, is EPEVTQTPSHQVTQMGQEVILRCVPISNHLYFYWYRQILGQKVEFLVSFYNNEISEKSEIFDDQFSVERPDGSNFTLKIRSTKLEDSAMYFCASSPGSSGANVLTFGAGSRLTVL.

The V and J genes are TRBV6-2 or TRBV6-3 and TRBJ1-2; 9 positions match TRBD1. The CDR3 is 14 residues long. Germline V gene data show CDR1 as MNHEY and CDR2 as SVGEGT. V dropped 4 bases and J dropped 11; count of bases not matched to a gene: 11. CDR3 region: CASSSNRDRVEYTF. CDR3 bases: TGTGCCAGCAGTTCGAACCGGGACAGGGTGGAGTACACCTTC.

This clonotype was picked up many times. The V call is TRBV6-5, the J call TRBJ1-2, with a weak D call TRBD1 (5 bases). Between the trimmed V and J ends, which lost 2 bases and 4 bases, there was a span of 17 bases. Per germline, CDR1 MNHEY and CDR2 SVGAGI. The CDR3 loop spans 16 amino acids. The CDR3 loop reads CASSYGQGLWGYGYTF. The CDR3 DNA follows: TGTGCCAGCAGTTACGGTCAGGGCCTCTGGGGCTATGGCTACACCTTC.

This clonotype was picked up a small number of times. The genes are TRBV5-1 and TRBJ2-5, with 9 positions matching TRBD2. Trimming at V came to 2 bases and at J to 7 bases, leaving 15 bases not matched to a gene. From germline, CDR1 is SGHRS and CDR2 YFSETQ. There are 17 residues in the CDR3. In DNA form, the CDR3 reads TGCGCCAGCAGCTTCCCGACTAGCGGCCTCTCGATTGCGACCCAGTACTTC. Protein: CASSFPTSGLSIATQYF.

This clonotype has ten or more counts. The chain recombines TRBV2 with TRBJ2-7; TRBD2 is a possible D gene (6 bases). The CDR3 runs 15 residues. Germline V gene data show CDR1 as SNHLY and CDR2 as FYNNEI. Trimming cost V 2 bases and J 3 bases, with 14 bases left between them. The CDR3 DNA is TGTGCCAGCAGTGAATCGGAGGGTTTCGTCTACGAGCAGTACGTC. It encodes CASSESEGFVYEQYV.

This clonotype was counted a few times. The chain combines TRBV10-3 with TRBJ2-7; 10 bases line up with TRBD1. V was pared by 6 bases and J by 7 bases, with 9 bases of the junction left unmatched. The CDR3 is made up of 14 amino acids. Looked up from germline, CDR1 is ENHRY and CDR2 is SYGVKD. The CDR3, as DNA: TGTGCCATCAGACCCGACAGGGGGCTTGGGGAGCAGTACTTC. Its translation is CAIRPDRGLGEQYF.

This clonotype came up a few times. DNA of the CDR3: TGTGCCAGCAGCACCGGGCTTATCGGGTACACCTTC. This gives the protein CASSTGLIGYTF. The chain couples TRBV12-3 or TRBV12-4 to TRBJ1-2; D call uncertain. This CDR3 is built from 12 residues. The germline V and J ends were trimmed by 6 bases and 11 bases, with 16 bases remaining between them.

This clonotype was seen ten or more times. The chain joins TRBV9 to TRBJ1-5; D gene ambiguous. Trimming left V 0 bases short and J 3 bases short, with 4 bases between. CDR1 SGDLS and CDR2 YYNGEE come from the germline V gene. The CDR3 contains 13 residues. The CDR3 sequence: CASSVAPNQPQHF. The CDR3 coding sequence is TGTGCCAGCAGCGTAGCCCCCAATCAGCCCCAGCATTTT. The full variable domain, its missing parts supplied by reference TRBV9 and TRBJ1-5, is DSGVTQTPKHLITATGQRVTLRCSPRSGDLSVYWYQQSLDQGLQFLIQYYNGEERAKGNILERFSAQQFPDLHSELNLSSLELGDSALYFCASSVAPNQPQHFGDGTRLSIL.